One sample yielded the 8 T cell receptor beta chains listed below, sequenced in a study of T-cell reconstitution after alpha-beta-depleted transplantation in children. It was with unique molecular identifiers that the TCRbeta library was prepared. MiXCR, run by TCRdb on the PCR reads, gives a single entry per CDR3 protein. The sample holds more than 550,000 distinct CDR3 sequences; approximately 10% are singletons and the top ten take less than 4.5%. Specimen: PBMCs from the stem cell graft donor, collected from the stem cell graft. These receptors were collected from a human donor who donated a stem cell graft to a child with acute myeloid leukemia.

The chain recombines TRBV24-1 with TRBJ2-5; no firm D call. The CDR3 runs 15 residues. Between the trimmed V and J ends, which lost 0 bases and 5 bases, there was a span of 12 bases. The germline CDR1 and CDR2 sequences are KGHDR and SFDVKD. The DNA of the CDR3 is TGTGCCACCAGTGATTTGTACAGTGAGAGGGAGACCCAGTACTTC. The encoded protein is CATSDLYSERETQYF.

Many counts were recorded for this clonotype. One junction end does not reproduce the germline sequence, and a read error may be involved. The gene calls are TRBV6-5 and TRBJ2-3; no clear D gene. The CDR3 covers 12 residues. Germline CDR1 is MNHEY and CDR2 is SVGAGI. CDR3: CASRTSTDTQYF. DNA for the CDR3: TGCGCCAGCAGAACCTCCACAGATACGCAGTATTTT.

This clonotype was picked up many times. V gene TRBV29-1 combines with J gene TRBJ2-7; 8 bases match TRBD1. Unmatched junction bases numbered 6, after V lost 3 bases and J lost 2 bases. CDR1 is SQVTM and CDR2 is ANQGSEA in the germline V gene. The CDR3 runs to 14 residues. CDR3 DNA sequence: TGCAGCGTTGACGGGACAGGTCCCACCTACGAGCAGTACTTC. This encodes CSVDGTGPTYEQYF.

This clonotype was found a few times. The J gene is TRBJ2-3, the V gene TRBV12-3 or TRBV12-4, with D hard to call. V was cut by 7 bases and J by 2 bases, with 13 bases left in between. This CDR3 contains 14 residues. The CDR3 sequence: CASTLFRITDTQYF. DNA of the CDR3: TGTGCCAGCACCCTATTTAGAATCACAGATACGCAGTATTTT.

This chain uses TRBV29-1 with TRBJ2-1; D is possibly TRBD1 or TRBD2 (6 bases each). CDR1 and CDR2 from the germline V gene are SQVTM and ANQGSEA. This CDR3 comprises 12 residues. The germline V and J ends were trimmed by 6 bases and 8 bases, with 14 bases remaining between them. Here the CDR3 reads CSVRGGRDEQFF. The CDR3 DNA follows: TGCAGCGTGAGAGGGGGGCGGGATGAGCAGTTCTTC.

The table lists this clonotype with a few counts. An end of the junction differs from the germline gene, which may be a read error. This rearrangement joins TRBV12-3 or TRBV12-4 to TRBJ2-2; TRBD2 matches 10 bases. This CDR3 region has 15 residues. The CDR3 DNA follows: TGTGCCAGCAGTCTAGCGGGAGTACGAACCGGGGAGCTGTTTTTT. Translating gives CASSLAGVRTGELFF.

This clonotype was recorded a few times. The genes are TRBV20-1 and TRBJ2-3; TRBD1 matches 9 bases. Unmatched junction bases numbered 9, after V lost 5 bases and J lost 3 bases. Germline V gene sequence: CDR1 DFQATT, CDR2 SNEGSKA (reference sequence). CDR3 length: 15 amino acids. The CDR3 bases are TGCAGTGCTTTTACAGGGGGCTCGTCGACAGATACGCAGTATTTT. Its translation: CSAFTGGSSTDTQYF.

The table lists this clonotype with a few counts. The J gene is TRBJ1-2, the V gene TRBV20-1, with a tentative D call TRBD1 (6 bases). Trimming shortened V by 0 bases and J by 5 bases, and 16 bases separated the two germline ends. This CDR3 contains 15 residues. From germline, CDR1 is DFQATT and CDR2 SNEGSKA (reference sequence). The CDR3: CSARDMQRTAYGYTF. The CDR3, as DNA: TGCAGTGCTAGAGATATGCAGCGGACAGCATATGGCTACACCTTC.